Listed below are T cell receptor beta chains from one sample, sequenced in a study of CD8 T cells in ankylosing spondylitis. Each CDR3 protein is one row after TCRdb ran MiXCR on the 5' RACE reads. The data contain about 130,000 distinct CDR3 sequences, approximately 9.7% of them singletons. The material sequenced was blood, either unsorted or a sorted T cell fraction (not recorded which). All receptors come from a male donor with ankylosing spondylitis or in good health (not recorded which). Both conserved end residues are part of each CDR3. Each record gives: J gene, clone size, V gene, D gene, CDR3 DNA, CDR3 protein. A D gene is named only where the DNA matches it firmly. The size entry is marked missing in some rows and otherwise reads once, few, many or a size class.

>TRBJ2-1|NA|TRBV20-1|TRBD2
TGCAGTGCACTCAATAACGGGGCTAGCGGGAGGGGCTCCTACAATGAGCAGTTCTTC
CSALNNGASGRGSYNEQFF
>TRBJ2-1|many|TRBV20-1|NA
TGCAGTGCTGCAACTCCGAGAACTAGATCGGGTGAGCAGTTCTTC
CSAATPRTRSGEQFF
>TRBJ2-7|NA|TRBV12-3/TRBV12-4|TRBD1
TGTGCCAGCAGTTTGACAGGGGGCACGTTAAGTGAGCAGTACTTC
CASSLTGGTLSEQYF
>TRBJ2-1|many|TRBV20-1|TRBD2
TGCAGTGCTAGCCCAACACTAGCGGGACGCTACAATGAGCAGTTCTTC
CSASPTLAGRYNEQFF
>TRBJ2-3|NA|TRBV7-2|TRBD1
TGTGCCAGCAGCTTACACCGGGACAGGGTCCAAGATACGCAGTATTTT
CASSLHRDRVQDTQYF
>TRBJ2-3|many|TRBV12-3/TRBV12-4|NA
TGTGCCAGCAGTCAGACGAGGCCCGAGACAGATACGCAGTATTTT
CASSQTRPETDTQYF
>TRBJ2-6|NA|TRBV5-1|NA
TGCGCCAGCAGCTTGGATGGGGCCGGGGCCAACGTCCTGACTTTC
CASSLDGAGANVLTF
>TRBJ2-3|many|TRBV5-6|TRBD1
TGTGCCAGCAGCGTGGGACAGGGTAATCCAGATACGCAGTATTTT
CASSVGQGNPDTQYF
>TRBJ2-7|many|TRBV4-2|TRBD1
TGTGCCAGCAGCCAAGAACGACGACAGGGGAAACACGAGCAGTACTTC
CASSQERRQGKHEQYF
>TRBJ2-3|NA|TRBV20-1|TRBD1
TGCAGTGCTAGAGATGTGGGTAGTGGGACAGGGAGCACAGATACGCAGTATTTT
CSARDVGSGTGSTDTQYF
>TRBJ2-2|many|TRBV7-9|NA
TGTGCCAGCAGCCGGACCGGGGAGCTGTTTTTT
CASSRTGELFF
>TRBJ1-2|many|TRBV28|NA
TGTGCCAGCAGTTTGGCAGACTATGGCTACACCTTC
CASSLADYGYTF
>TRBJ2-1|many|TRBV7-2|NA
TGTGCCAGCAGCCCCCCGGGGGCTCGAAATGAGCAGTTCTTC
CASSPPGARNEQFF
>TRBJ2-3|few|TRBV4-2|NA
TGTGCCAGCAGCCAGATCGACCGGCAGGGTTCAGATACGCAGTATTTT
CASSQIDRQGSDTQYF
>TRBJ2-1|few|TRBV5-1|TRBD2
TGCGCCAGCAGCTTGACTAGCGGGATGGGTGAGCAGTTCTTC
CASSLTSGMGEQFF
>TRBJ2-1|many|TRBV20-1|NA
TGCAGTGCTAGAGAGGGAGCAGACTCCTACAATGAGCAGTTCTTC
CSAREGADSYNEQFF
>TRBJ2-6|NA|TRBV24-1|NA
TGTGCCACCAGTGACCGCGGCATTGGTACTGGGGCCAACGTCCTGACTTTC
CATSDRGIGTGANVLTF
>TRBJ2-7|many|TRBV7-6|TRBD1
TGTGCCAGCAGCGGAAACTTCCGACAGGGCCACGAGCAGTACTTC
CASSGNFRQGHEQYF
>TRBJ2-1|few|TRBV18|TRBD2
TGTGCCAGCTCATCTAGACTAGCGGGAGCGGGTGAGCAGTTCTTC
CASSSRLAGAGEQFF
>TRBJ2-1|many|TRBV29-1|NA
TGCAGCGTTGACGGGGAACAGATCAATGAGCAGTTCTTC
CSVDGEQINEQFF
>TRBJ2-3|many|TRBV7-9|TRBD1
TGTGCCAGCAGCTTTAAGGACAGGCCCCTTTTTAGCAGTACGCAGTATTTT
CASSFKDRPLFSSTQYF
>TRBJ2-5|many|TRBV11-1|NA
TGTGCCAGCAGCTTAGGAGCAGGGCGAGTAACAGAGACCCAGTACTTC
CASSLGAGRVTETQYF
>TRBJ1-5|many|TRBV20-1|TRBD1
TGCAGTGCAGAAGGACAGGGGGATCAGCCCCAGCATTTT
CSAEGQGDQPQHF
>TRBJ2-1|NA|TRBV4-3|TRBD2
TGCGCCAGCAGCCAAGAGCCTAAGCCCGGACTAGCGCGCTCCTACAATGAGCAGTTCTTC
CASSQEPKPGLARSYNEQFF
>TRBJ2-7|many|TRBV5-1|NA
TGCGCCAGCAGCTTGCGCGGGACCTCCTACGAGCAGTACTTC
CASSLRGTSYEQYF
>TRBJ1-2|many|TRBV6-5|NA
TGTGCCAGCAGTTACTTACAGGGAGGAATAGCTAACTATGGCTACACCTTC
CASSYLQGGIANYGYTF
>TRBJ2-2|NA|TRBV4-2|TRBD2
TGTGCCAGCAGCCGGGCCGGTCGGACTAGCGACACCGGGGAGCTGTTTTTT
CASSRAGRTSDTGELFF
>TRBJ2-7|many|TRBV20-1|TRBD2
TGCAGTGCCCCGGGACTAGCGGGAGCGAAATACGAGCAGTACTTC
CSAPGLAGAKYEQYF
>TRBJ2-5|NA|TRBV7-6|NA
TGTGCCAGCAGCAACGAGGGCCCCAGTGAGACCCAGTACTTC
CASSNEGPSETQYF
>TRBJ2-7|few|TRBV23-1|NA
TGCGCCAGCAGTCCCCTAGAGTATACCTACGAGCAGTACTTC
CASSPLEYTYEQYF
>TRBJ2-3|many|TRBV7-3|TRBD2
TGTGCCAGCAGCCGACAACCATTTGTGGGACTAGCGGAAAGCACAGATACGCAGTATTTT
CASSRQPFVGLAESTDTQYF
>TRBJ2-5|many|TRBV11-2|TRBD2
TGTGCCAGCAGCTTAACCTTAAAACTAGCGGGACTGCAAGAGACCCAGTACTTC
CASSLTLKLAGLQETQYF
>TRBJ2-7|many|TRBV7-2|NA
TGTGCCAGCAGCGATCGGACGGGTACGGGCTACGAGCAGTACTTC
CASSDRTGTGYEQYF
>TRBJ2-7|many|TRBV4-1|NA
TGCGCCAGCAGCTTACCCTCCGGCGGGGGCCGCACCTACGAGCAGTACTTC
CASSLPSGGGRTYEQYF
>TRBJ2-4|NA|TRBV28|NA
TGTGCCAGCACCCGAGGTCTAGCCAAAAACATTCAGTACTTC
CASTRGLAKNIQYF
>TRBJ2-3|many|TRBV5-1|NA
TGCGCCAGCAGCTGGGCCGGGACCCCTAGCACAGATACGCAGTATTTT
CASSWAGTPSTDTQYF
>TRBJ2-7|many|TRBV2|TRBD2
TGTGCCAGCAGAGAGCGGGAAGCTAGCTACGAGCAGTACTTC
CASREREASYEQYF
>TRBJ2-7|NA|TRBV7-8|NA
TGTGCCAGCAGCTTAGGCTTTGGGTCCTACGAGCAGTACTTC
CASSLGFGSYEQYF
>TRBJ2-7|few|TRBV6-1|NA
TGTGCCACCCACTTGACAGGCCTCTACGAGCAGTACTTC
CATHLTGLYEQYF
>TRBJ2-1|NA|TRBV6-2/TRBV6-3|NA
TGTGCCAGCAGTAGACAGCAACTCCGCAATGAGCAGTTCTTC
CASSRQQLRNEQFF
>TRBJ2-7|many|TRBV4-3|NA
TGCGCCAGCAGCCAAGAATATAACAGACCCTCCTACGAGCAGTACTTC
CASSQEYNRPSYEQYF
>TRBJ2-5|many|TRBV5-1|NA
TGCGCCAGCAGCTTGCCGGGAAAAGAGACCCAGTACTTC
CASSLPGKETQYF
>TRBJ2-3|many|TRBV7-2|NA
TGTGCCAGCAGCTTGCATAGAGATACGCAGTATTTT
CASSLHRDTQYF
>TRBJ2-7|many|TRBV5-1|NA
TGCGCCAGCAGCTTGGGTTCTGGGCCGCGATCCTACGAGCAGTACTTC
CASSLGSGPRSYEQYF
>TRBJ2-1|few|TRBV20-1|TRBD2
TGCAGTGCTAGACGTTTAGCGGGAGTCGGGAATGAGCAGTTCTTC
CSARRLAGVGNEQFF
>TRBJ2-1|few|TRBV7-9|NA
TGTGCCAGCAGCTTAGCTGGTCAGCAGTTCTTC
CASSLAGQQFF
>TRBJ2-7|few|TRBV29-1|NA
TGCAGCGTTGAAACAGGTGACTCCTACGAGCAGTACTTC
CSVETGDSYEQYF
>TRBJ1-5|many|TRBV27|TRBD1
TGTGCCAGCGGAACCGGGACAGGGGGCAGGTTTAGCAATCAGCCCCAGCATTTT
CASGTGTGGRFSNQPQHF
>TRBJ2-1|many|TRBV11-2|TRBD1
TGTGCCAGCAGCTTAGGGACAGGGGGCCTGAATGAGCAGTTCTTC
CASSLGTGGLNEQFF
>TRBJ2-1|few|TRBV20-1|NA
TGCAGTGGGGGGGAAAACAATGAGCAGTTCTTC
CSGGENNEQFF
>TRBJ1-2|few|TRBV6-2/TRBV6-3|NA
TGTGCCAGCAGTCGAGGATATCTTGATAATAACTATGGCTACACCTTC
CASSRGYLDNNYGYTF
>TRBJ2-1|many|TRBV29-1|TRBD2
TGCAGCGTTGAGGGGCTAGCGGGAGGGAGCTCCTACAATGAGCAGTTCTTC
CSVEGLAGGSSYNEQFF
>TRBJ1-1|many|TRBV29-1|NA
TGCAGCGTTGGAGATGAAGCTTTCTTT
CSVGDEAFF